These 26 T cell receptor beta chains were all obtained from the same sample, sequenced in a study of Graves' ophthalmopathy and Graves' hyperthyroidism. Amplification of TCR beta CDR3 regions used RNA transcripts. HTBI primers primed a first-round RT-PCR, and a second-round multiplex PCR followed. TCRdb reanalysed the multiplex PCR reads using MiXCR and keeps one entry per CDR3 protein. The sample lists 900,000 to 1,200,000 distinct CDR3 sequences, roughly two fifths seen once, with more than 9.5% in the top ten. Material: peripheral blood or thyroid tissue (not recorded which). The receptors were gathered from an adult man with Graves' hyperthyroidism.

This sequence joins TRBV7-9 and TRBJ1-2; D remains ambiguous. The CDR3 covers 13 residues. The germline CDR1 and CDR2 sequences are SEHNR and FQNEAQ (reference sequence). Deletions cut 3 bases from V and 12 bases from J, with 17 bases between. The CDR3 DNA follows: TGTGCCAGCAGCTTGGACGGGAACTCTGGAAACACCTTC. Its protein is CASSLDGNSGNTF.

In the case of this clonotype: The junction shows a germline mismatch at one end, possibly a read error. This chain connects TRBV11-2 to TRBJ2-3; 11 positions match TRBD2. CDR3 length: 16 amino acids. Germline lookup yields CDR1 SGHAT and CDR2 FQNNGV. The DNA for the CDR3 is TGCGCCAGCAGCTTGGCTAGCGGGGGGTCCACAGATACGCAGTATTTT. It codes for CASSLASGGSTDTQYF.

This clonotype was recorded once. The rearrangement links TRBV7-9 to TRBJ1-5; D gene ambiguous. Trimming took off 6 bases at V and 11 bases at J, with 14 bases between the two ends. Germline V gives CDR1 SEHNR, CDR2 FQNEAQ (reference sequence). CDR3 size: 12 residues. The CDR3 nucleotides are TGTGCCAGCAGTTTCGTGCTAGAGACCCAGCATTTT. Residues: CASSFVLETQHF.

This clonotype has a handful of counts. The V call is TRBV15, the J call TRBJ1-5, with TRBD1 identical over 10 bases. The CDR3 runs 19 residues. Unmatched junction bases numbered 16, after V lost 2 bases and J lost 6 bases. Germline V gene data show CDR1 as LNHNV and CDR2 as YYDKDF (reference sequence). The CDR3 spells CATSRWVGGDRGHAQPQHF. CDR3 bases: TGTGCCACCAGCAGATGGGTGGGAGGAGACAGGGGGCACGCTCAGCCCCAGCATTTT.

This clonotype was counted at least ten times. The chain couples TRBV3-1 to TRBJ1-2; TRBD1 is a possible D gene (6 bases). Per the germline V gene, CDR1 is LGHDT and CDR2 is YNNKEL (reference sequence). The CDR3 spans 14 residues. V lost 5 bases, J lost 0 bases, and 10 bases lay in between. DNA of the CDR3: TGTGCCAGCAGCGCGCGGACAGCTAACTATGGCTACACCTTC. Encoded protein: CASSARTANYGYTF.

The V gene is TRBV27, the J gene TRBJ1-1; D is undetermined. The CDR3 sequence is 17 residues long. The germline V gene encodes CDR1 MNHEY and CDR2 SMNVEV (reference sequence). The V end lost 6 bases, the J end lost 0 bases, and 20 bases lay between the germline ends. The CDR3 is CASRRLSTGGVNTEAFF. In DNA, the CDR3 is TGTGCCAGCAGGAGACTTTCGACCGGAGGCGTGAACACTGAAGCTTTCTTT.

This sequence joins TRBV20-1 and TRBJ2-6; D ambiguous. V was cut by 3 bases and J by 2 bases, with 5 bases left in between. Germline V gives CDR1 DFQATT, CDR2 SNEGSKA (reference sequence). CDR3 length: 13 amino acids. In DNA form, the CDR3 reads TGCAGTGCTAGCCGGGCTGGGGCCAACGTCCTGACTTTC. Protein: CSASRAGANVLTF.

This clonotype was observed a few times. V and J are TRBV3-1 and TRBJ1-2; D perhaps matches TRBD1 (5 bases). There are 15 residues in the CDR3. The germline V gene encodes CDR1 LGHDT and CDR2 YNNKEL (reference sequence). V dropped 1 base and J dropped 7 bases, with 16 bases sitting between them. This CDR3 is CASSQVQGPLSGYTF. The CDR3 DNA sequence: TGTGCCAGCAGCCAAGTTCAGGGACCACTTAGTGGCTACACCTTC.

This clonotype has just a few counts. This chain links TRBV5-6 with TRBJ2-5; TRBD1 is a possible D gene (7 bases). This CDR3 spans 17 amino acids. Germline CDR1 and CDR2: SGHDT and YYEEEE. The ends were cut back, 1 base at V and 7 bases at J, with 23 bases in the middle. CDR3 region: CASSLPHTGEVRGTQYF. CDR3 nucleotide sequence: TGTGCCAGCAGCTTGCCGCATACAGGGGAGGTTCGAGGGACCCAGTACTTC.

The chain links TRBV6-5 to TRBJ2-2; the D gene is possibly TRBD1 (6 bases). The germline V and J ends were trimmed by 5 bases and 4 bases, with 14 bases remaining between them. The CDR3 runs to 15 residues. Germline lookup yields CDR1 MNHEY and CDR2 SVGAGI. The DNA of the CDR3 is TGTGCCAGCAGTCCAGGGGAGCTGAGCACCGGGGAGCTGTTTTTT. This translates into CASSPGELSTGELFF.

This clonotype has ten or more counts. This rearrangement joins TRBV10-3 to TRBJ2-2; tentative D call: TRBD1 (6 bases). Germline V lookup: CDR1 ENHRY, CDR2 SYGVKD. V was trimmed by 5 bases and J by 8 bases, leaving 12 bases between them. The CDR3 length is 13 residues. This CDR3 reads CAISYQGKGELFF. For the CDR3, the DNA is TGTGCCATCAGTTACCAGGGGAAGGGGGAGCTGTTTTTT.

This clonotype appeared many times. The CDR3 region is CASSSTDSYTEAFF. DNA of the CDR3: TGTGCCAGCAGTTCCACGGACAGTTACACTGAAGCTTTCTTT. The chain carries TRBV12-3 or TRBV12-4 and TRBJ1-1; possible D gene TRBD1, 6 bases. The CDR3 totals 14 residues. Trimming stripped 4 bases from V and 3 bases from J, with 12 bases between.

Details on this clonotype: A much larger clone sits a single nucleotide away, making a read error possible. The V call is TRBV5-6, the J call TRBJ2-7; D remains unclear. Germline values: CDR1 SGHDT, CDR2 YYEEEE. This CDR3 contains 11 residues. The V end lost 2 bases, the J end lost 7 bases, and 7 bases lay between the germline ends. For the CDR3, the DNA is TGTGCCAGCAGCTTTGGTTGGGAGCAGTACTTC. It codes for CASSFGWEQYF.

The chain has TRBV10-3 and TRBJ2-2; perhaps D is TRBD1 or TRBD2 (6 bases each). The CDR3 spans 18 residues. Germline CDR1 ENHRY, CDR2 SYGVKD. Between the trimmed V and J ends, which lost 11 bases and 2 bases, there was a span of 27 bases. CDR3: CAARQAGEDLGNTGELFF. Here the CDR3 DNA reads TGTGCCGCGAGGCAGGCAGGGGAGGACTTAGGAAACACCGGGGAGCTGTTTTTT.

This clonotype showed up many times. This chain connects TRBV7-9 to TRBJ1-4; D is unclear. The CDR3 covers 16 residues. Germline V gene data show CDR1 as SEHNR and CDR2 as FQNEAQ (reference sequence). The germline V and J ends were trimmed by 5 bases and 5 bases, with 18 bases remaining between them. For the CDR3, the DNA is TGTGCCAGCAGCCCCTTCCTAGGAGGAAGCAATGAAAAACTGTTTTTT. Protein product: CASSPFLGGSNEKLFF.

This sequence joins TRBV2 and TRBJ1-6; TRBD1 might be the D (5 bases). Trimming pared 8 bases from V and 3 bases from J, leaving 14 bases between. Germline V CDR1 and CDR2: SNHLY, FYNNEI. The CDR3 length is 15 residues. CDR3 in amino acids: CASLGGVDYNSPLHF. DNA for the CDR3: TGTGCCAGCCTGGGGGGGGTGGACTATAATTCACCCCTCCACTTT. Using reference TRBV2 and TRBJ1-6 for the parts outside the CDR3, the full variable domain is EPEVTQTPSHQVTQMGQEVILRCVPISNHLYFYWYRQILGQKVEFLVSFYNNEISEKSEIFDDQFSVERPDGSNFTLKIRSTKLEDSAMYFCASLGGVDYNSPLHFGNGTRLTVT.

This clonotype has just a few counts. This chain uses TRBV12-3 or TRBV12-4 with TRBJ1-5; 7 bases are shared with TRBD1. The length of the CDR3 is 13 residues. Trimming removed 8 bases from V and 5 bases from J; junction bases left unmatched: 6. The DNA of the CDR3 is TGTGCCAGCGCCACCCAGGGGGATCAGCCCCAGCATTTT. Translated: CASATQGDQPQHF.

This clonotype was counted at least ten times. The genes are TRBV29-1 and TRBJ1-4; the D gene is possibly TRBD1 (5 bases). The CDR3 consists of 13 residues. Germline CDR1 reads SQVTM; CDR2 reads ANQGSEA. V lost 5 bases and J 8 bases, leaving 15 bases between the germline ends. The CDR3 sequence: CSVRQGKGEKLFF. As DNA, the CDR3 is TGCAGCGTTCGGCAGGGTAAAGGGGAAAAACTGTTTTTT.

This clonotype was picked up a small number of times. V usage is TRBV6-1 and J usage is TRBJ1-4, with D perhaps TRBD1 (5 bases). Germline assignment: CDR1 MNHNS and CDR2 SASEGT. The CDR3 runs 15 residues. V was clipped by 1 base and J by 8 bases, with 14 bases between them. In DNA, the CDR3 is TGTGCCAGCAGTGAAGACCAGGGAACTATGGAAAAACTGTTTTTT. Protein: CASSEDQGTMEKLFF.

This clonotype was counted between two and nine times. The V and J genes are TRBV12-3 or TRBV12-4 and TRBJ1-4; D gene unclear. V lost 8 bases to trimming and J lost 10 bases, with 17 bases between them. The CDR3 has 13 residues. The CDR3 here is CASQEGAGGKLFF. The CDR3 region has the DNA TGTGCCAGCCAAGAGGGTGCGGGTGGAAAACTGTTTTTT.

In DNA form, the CDR3 reads TGCGCCAGCAGCTTGGACGCGGGGATCAGCTCCTACGAGCAGTACTTC. Protein sequence: CASSLDAGISSYEQYF. The chain carries TRBV5-1 and TRBJ2-7; a possible D gene is TRBD2 (6 bases). This CDR3 has 16 residues. Per the germline V gene, CDR1 is SGHRS and CDR2 is YFSETQ. Between the trimmed V and J ends, which lost 0 bases and 0 bases, there was a span of 13 bases.

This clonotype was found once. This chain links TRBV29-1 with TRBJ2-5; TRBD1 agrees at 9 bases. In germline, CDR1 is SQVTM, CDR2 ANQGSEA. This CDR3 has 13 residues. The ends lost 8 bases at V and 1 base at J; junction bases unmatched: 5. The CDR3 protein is CSSWDRAQETQYF. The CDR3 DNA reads TGCAGCTCGTGGGACAGGGCCCAAGAGACCCAGTACTTC.

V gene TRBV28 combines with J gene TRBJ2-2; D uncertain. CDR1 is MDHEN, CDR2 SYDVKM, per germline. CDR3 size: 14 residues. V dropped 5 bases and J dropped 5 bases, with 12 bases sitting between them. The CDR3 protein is CASSKEIVTGELFF. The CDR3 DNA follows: TGTGCCAGCAGTAAAGAGATTGTTACCGGGGAGCTGTTTTTT.

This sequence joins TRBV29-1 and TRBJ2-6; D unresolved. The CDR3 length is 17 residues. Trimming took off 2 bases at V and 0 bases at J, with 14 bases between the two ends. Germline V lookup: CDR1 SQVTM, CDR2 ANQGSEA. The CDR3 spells CSVERAEPVSGANVLTF. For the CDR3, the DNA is TGCAGCGTTGAAAGGGCAGAACCTGTCTCTGGGGCCAACGTCCTGACTTTC.

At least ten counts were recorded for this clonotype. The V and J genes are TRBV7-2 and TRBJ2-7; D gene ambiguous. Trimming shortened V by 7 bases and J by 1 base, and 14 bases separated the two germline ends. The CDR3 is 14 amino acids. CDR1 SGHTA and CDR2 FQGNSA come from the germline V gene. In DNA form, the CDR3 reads TGTGCCAGCACCCCCGGAACAGTTTCCTACGAGCAGTACTTC. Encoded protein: CASTPGTVSYEQYF.

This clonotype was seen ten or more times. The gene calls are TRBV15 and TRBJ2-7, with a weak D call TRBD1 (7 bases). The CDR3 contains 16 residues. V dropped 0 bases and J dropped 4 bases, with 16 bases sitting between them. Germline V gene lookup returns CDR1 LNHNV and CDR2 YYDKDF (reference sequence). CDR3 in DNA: TGTGCCACCAGCAGAGATCTGAGGGCAGGGGGGTACGAGCAGTACTTC. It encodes CATSRDLRAGGYEQYF.